This T cell receptor (beta chain) originates from a study of T-cell memory formation after mild COVID-19. This clonotype has more than one count but fewer than ten. A 5'RACE reaction primed in the constant segment made cDNA libraries of TCR alpha and TCR beta, and these carried sample barcodes and UMIs. TCRdb analysed the 5' RACE reads with MiXCR anew, one entry per CDR3 protein. Of about 350,000 distinct CDR3 sequences detected, roughly an eighth appear once; the ten largest clones hold approximately 21%. The V gene's germline CDR1 is SGHRS and CDR2 YFSETQ. Losses at the gene ends were 4 bases for V and 2 bases for J; bases not matched to a gene: 8. The length of the CDR3 is 15 residues.

Source material: PBMCs or a T cell subset sorted from them (not recorded which). V gene TRBV5-1 combines with J gene TRBJ1-1, with 7 positions matching TRBD1. This receptor was identified in a man aged 18 to 29 who had mild COVID-19 (a few samples of this study predate the infection). Cell type and time point are not known. CDR3 sequence (DNA): TGCGCCAGCAGCCGTGACAGGGCAGTTAACACTGAAGCTTTCTTT. This encodes CASSRDRAVNTEAFF.